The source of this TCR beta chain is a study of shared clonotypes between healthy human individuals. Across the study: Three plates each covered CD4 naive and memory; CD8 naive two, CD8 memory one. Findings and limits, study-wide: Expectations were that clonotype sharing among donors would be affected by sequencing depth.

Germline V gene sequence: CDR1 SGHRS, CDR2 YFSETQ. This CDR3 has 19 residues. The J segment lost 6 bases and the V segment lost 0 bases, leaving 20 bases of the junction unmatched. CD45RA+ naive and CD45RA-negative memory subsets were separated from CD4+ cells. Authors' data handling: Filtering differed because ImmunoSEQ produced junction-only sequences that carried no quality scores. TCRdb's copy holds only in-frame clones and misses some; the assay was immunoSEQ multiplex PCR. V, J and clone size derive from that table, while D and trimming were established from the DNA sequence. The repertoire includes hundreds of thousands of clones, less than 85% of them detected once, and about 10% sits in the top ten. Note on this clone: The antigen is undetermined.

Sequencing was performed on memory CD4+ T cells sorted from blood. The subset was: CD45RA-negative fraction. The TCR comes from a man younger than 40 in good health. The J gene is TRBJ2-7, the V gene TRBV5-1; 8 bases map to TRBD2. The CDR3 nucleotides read TGCGCCAGCAGCTTGGCCAACCAACGAGGGACTAGTAATCTACGCGAGCAGTACTTC. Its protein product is CASSLANQRGTSNLREQYF.